This TCR beta chain was sequenced for a study of patients and donors after allogeneic stem cell transplantation. This CDR3 comprises 14 residues. V gave up 6 bases and J gave up 5 bases, with 16 bases separating them. CDR1 and CDR2 (germline): LNHDA, SQIVND (reference sequence). Each CDR3 protein is one row after TCRdb ran MiXCR on the RT-PCR reads. The data hold 150,000 to 250,000 distinct CDR3 sequences, with less than 45% observed a single time. This TCR came from a human donor who was either an allogeneic HSCT recipient or a stem cell or donor lymphocyte infusion donor (not recorded which). It is not recorded whose cells these are; they may come from a transplant donor. The sequencing sample was made of blood, either unsorted or a sorted T cell fraction (not recorded which). V is TRBV19 and J is TRBJ1-1; tentatively, D is TRBD1 (6 bases). The CDR3 coding sequence is TGTGCCAGTAGCCCTAGCGGGGGCCGGACTGAAGCTTTCTTT. This encodes CASSPSGGRTEAFF.